This T cell receptor (beta chain) was sequenced during a study of siplizumab effects on memory and regulatory T cells. The CDR3 consists of 13 residues. Germline CDR1 is MNHEY and CDR2 is SVGAGI. The V and J ends lost 4 bases and 0 bases respectively, with 6 bases between them. Data came from immunoSEQ multiplex PCR; TCRdb stores just in-frame clones and leaves some out. Among about 75,000 clones listed, roughly 93% were seen once. Sequencing was done on a sample of CD8+ T cells sorted from blood. The receptor's source is a human donor in good health. The chain employs TRBV6-5 and TRBJ1-1; no definite D call. CDR3 residues: CASSLSVNTEAFF. The CDR3 nucleotides are TGTGCCAGCAGTTTGAGCGTGAACACTGAAGCTTTCTTT.